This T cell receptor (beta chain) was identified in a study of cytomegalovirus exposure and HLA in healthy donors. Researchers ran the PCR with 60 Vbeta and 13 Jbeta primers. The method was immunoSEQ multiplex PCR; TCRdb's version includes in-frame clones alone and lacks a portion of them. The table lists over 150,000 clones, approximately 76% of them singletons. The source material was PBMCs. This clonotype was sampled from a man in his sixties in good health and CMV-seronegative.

The DNA of the CDR3 is TGTGCCAGCAGTTATCAGAGACAGGGGAACTATGGCTACACCTTC. Its translation is CASSYQRQGNYGYTF. The V and J genes are TRBV6-5 and TRBJ1-2; 8 positions match TRBD1. J was trimmed by 2 bases and V by 3 bases; bases with no gene match: 5. CDR1 is MNHEY, CDR2 SVGAGI, per germline. This CDR3 has 15 residues.